A selection of T cell receptor beta chains follows, all from one sample in a study of regulatory T cells in long-lasting Graves disease. TCRdb called the multiplex PCR reads again in MiXCR, with one record for every CDR3 protein. The sample includes 200,000 to 250,000 distinct CDR3 sequences, approximately 18% seen only once; the top ten take about 12%. The same sample was also studied in work on T cells in Graves' hyperthyroidism and ophthalmopathy.

Sequenced material: peripheral blood mononuclear cells (PBMCs), taken at new diagnosis, from a patient treated with antithyroid drugs. The source of these receptors is a woman in her thirties with Graves disease. Both conserved end residues are part of each CDR3. The order of the fields is clone size, V gene, J gene, D gene, CDR3 length, CDR3 DNA, CDR3 protein. A D gene is named only where the DNA matches it firmly. Rows may omit the clone size; those that give it use once, few, many or a size class.

.,TRBV3-1,TRBJ2-7,.,13,TGTGCCAGTAGCCAAGATCTCAGGGTCCGAGGGTACTTC,CASSQDLRVRGYF
many,TRBV6-1,TRBJ1-1,TRBD1,13,TGTGCCACCCGAGAGGACAGGGGGATTGAAGCTTTCTTT,CATREDRGIEAFF
many,TRBV19,TRBJ2-2,.,15,TGTGCCACCACCGGACTTAATCCCAGCACCGGGGAGCTGTTTTTT,CATTGLNPSTGELFF
many,TRBV2,TRBJ2-7,TRBD1,15,TGTGCCAGCAGCGAAGGACAGGGGGCTGTCGTCGAGCAGTACTTC,CASSEGQGAVVEQYF
many,TRBV7-2,TRBJ1-1,.,15,TGTGCCAGCACCGGGGGGGGGGCCCTGAACACTGAAGCTTTCTTT,CASTGGGALNTEAFF
many,TRBV14,TRBJ1-1,.,15,TGTGCCAGCAGCCAACTTATCACAATGAACACTGAAGCTTTCTTT,CASSQLITMNTEAFF
.,TRBV9,TRBJ1-5,.,14,TGTGCCAGCAGCCTTACTGGACTCAATCAGCCCCAGCATTTT,CASSLTGLNQPQHF
many,TRBV20-1,TRBJ2-3,TRBD2,15,TGCAGTGCTCTTAGCGAGCGGGGTAGCACAGATACGCAGTATTTT,CSALSERGSTDTQYF
many,TRBV28,TRBJ2-5,TRBD1,13,TGTGCCAGCATGACAGGGGATATGGAGACCCAGTACTTC,CASMTGDMETQYF
many,TRBV19,TRBJ2-2,TRBD2,18,TGTGCCAGTACTCGGCGGGAGGACCCCCGAACTGAAGGCGGGGAGCTGTTTTTT,CASTRREDPRTEGGELFF
many,TRBV29-1,TRBJ2-5,.,14,TGCAGCGCACCCCTGGACGGGCCCCAAGAGACCCAGTACTTC,CSAPLDGPQETQYF
many,TRBV20-1,TRBJ2-7,TRBD2,12,TGCAGTGGGCGGGAGGTTTCCTACGAGCAGTACTTC,CSGREVSYEQYF
.,TRBV4-1,TRBJ2-1,.,11,TGCGCCAGCAGCCATGGGAATGAGCAGTTCTTC,CASSHGNEQFF
many,TRBV5-6,TRBJ1-6,.,16,TGTGCCAGCAGCTTGTTTCCAGGGAACTATAATTCACCCCTCCACTTT,CASSLFPGNYNSPLHF
once,TRBV28,TRBJ1-1,.,12,TGTGCCAGTCTCGTCAAGAACACTGAAGCTTTCTTT,CASLVKNTEAFF
many,TRBV12-3/TRBV12-4,TRBJ2-7,.,15,TGTGCCAGCAGTTCCCTCGGACAGAGCTCCTACGAGCAGTACTTC,CASSSLGQSSYEQYF
few,TRBV4-2,TRBJ2-7,TRBD1,15,TGTGCCAGCAGCCAAGACTGGGGACAGGGATACGAGCAGTACTTC,CASSQDWGQGYEQYF
many,TRBV6-1,TRBJ2-5,.,15,TGTGCCAGCAGTACCCCCGGGACAAAGAAAGAGACCCAGTACTTC,CASSTPGTKKETQYF
many,TRBV20-1,TRBJ2-3,TRBD2,18,TGCAGTGCTAGAGTGACTAGCGGGGGGGCCGCTTTGGCAGATACGCAGTATTTT,CSARVTSGGAALADTQYF
.,TRBV12-3/TRBV12-4,TRBJ1-2,.,12,TGTGCCAGCAGCCAGCGCGGCTATGGCTACACCTTC,CASSQRGYGYTF
many,TRBV20-1,TRBJ2-1,.,12,TGCAGTGCTAGAGAAGTTCAGTATGAGCAGTTCTTC,CSAREVQYEQFF
many,TRBV9,TRBJ2-7,TRBD1,15,TGTGCCAGCAGCGCACCGGGACAGGGGGTTGTCGAGCAGTACTTC,CASSAPGQGVVEQYF
many,TRBV11-3,TRBJ1-2,TRBD1,16,TGTGCCGGCAAGAGGGACAGGGGACCGTCGAACTATGGCTACACCTTC,CAGKRDRGPSNYGYTF
.,TRBV7-8,TRBJ2-7,.,15,TGTGCCAGCAGCTTAGAATGGGCGGGATCGGACGAGCAGTACTTC,CASSLEWAGSDEQYF
many,TRBV6-5,TRBJ2-1,TRBD2,17,TGTGCCAGCAGTTTCAAGCGGGAGGGGATAGGGTACAATGAGCAGTTCTTC,CASSFKREGIGYNEQFF
.,TRBV9,TRBJ1-5,TRBD1,14,TGTGCCAGCAGCGATGGGACAGGGGCCCAGCCCCAGCATTTT,CASSDGTGAQPQHF
.,TRBV5-1,TRBJ2-3,.,16,TGCGCCAGCAGCTTCCGCGGGTCGACTTACACAGATACGCAGTATTTT,CASSFRGSTYTDTQYF
many,TRBV5-1,TRBJ2-5,TRBD2,15,TGCGCCAGCAGCTTGTCAAGCGGGAGGCCAGAGACCCAGTACTTC,CASSLSSGRPETQYF
many,TRBV30,TRBJ2-2,.,14,TGTGCCTGGAGTGTGGGAGTAAACACCGGGGAGCTGTTTTTT,CAWSVGVNTGELFF
many,TRBV25-1,TRBJ1-1,.,14,TGTGCCAGCAGTTCCGGCTGGCAGAACACTGAAGCTTTCTTT,CASSSGWQNTEAFF
.,TRBV6-2/TRBV6-3,TRBJ2-7,TRBD1,13,TGTGCCTGCCTGGCAGGGGGCCTTTACGAGCAGTACTTC,CACLAGGLYEQYF
many,TRBV28,TRBJ1-1,TRBD1,16,TGTGCCAGCAGGTCCCCCTCGACAGGGTGGGACACTGAAGCTTTCTTT,CASRSPSTGWDTEAFF
many,TRBV7-9,TRBJ2-1,TRBD2,16,TGTGCCAGCAGCTCGGGGACTAGCGGGGACTACAATGAGCAGTTCTTC,CASSSGTSGDYNEQFF
many,TRBV27,TRBJ1-1,TRBD1,15,TGTGCCAGCAGTTTATCTGGGACAGGGGCTTGGGAAGCTTTCTTT,CASSLSGTGAWEAFF
many,TRBV28,TRBJ1-5,TRBD1,16,TGTGCCAGCAGTCCCTCACAGGGGGCCGGCAATCAGCCCCAGCATTTT,CASSPSQGAGNQPQHF
few,TRBV10-3,TRBJ1-1,.,12,TGTGCCATCAGTGACTACGTTACCGGGACCTTCTTT,CAISDYVTGTFF
.,TRBV5-8,TRBJ2-5,.,15,TGTGCCAGCAGCTTGGAGGGACTGGTGAAAGAGACCCAGTACTTC,CASSLEGLVKETQYF
many,TRBV27,TRBJ1-5,.,13,TGTGCCAGCAGGCCCCTTGGCAATCAGCCCCAGCATTTT,CASRPLGNQPQHF
.,TRBV7-9,TRBJ1-4,.,16,TGTGCCAGCAGCTTAGAGTCAGGGCGCACTGAAGAAAAACTGTTTTTT,CASSLESGRTEEKLFF